The following is a TCR beta chain sequence with its context. TCRdb keeps only in-frame clones here, not all; method: immunoSEQ multiplex PCR. The sample consists of about 110,000 clones, approximately 88% of them appearing once. The sample comes from a study of control samples from healthy donors and cancer patients. Trimming cost V 2 bases and J 0 bases, with 7 bases left between them. Germline V gene data show CDR1 as MNHEY and CDR2 as SVGAGI. The CDR3 is 14 amino acids. The genes are TRBV6-5 and TRBJ1-1; D may be TRBD1 (5 bases). This sequence originates from a woman aged 60 to 75 with lung cancer. Sequenced: PBMCs. This chain's CDR3 is CASSYRGMNTEAFF. The CDR3 nucleotides are TGTGCCAGCAGTTACCGGGGCATGAACACTGAAGCTTTCTTT.